This T cell receptor beta chain comes out of a study of T cells expressing NK-cell markers. Across the whole study: Among eight sequenced donors, seven carried HCMV seropositivity while one was seronegative.

Germline V lookup: CDR1 MNHEY, CDR2 SMNVEV (reference sequence). CDR3 length: 15 residues. Overall study findings and caveats: The study found these clonotypes also leading the CD3+CD56-NKG2C+ fraction in a few donors. The study found dominant NKG2C+ clonotypes at about 1.0-7.5% of CD8+ T cells in six donors.

Details on this clonotype: Its specificity is unknown.

cDNA encoding TCR beta was synthesized via 5'RACE template switching incorporating UMIs. Following a re-call of the 5' RACE reads, TCRdb has one entry per CDR3 protein and lacks DNA. This table holds some 410,000 distinct CDR3 sequences. Sequenced sample: blood T cells: a sorted CD56 or NKG2C T cell subset, CD4+ or CD8+ T cells, or bulk PBMC T cells (not recorded which). This chain joins TRBV27 and TRBJ2-7. This clonotype originated in a woman aged 18 to 75 in good health. Here the CDR3 reads CASSFIEKSTYEQYF.